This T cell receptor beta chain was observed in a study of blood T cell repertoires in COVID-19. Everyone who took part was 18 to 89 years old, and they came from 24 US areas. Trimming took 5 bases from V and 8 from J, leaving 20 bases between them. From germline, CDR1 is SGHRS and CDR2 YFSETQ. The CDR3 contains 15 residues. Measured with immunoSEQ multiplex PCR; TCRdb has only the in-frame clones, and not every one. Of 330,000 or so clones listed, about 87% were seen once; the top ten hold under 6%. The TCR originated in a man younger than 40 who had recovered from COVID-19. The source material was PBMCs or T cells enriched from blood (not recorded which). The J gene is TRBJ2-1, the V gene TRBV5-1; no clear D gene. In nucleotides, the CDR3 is TGCGCCAGCAGTCGCCGCCGTCCCACAATTGATGAGCAGTTCTTC. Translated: CASSRRRPTIDEQFF.